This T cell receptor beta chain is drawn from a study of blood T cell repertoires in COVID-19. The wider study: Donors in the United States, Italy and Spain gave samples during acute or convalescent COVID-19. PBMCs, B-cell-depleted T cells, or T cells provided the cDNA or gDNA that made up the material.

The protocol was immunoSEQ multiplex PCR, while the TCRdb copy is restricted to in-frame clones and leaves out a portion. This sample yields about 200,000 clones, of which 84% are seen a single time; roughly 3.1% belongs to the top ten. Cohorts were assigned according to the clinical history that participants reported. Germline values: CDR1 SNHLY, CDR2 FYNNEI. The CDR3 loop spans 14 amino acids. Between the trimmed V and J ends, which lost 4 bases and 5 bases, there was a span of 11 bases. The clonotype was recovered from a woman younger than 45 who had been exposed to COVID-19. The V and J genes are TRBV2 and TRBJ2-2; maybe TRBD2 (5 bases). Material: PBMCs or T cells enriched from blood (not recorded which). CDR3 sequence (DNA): TGTGCCAGCAGTGCGGGGAGTGGGACCGGGGAGCTGTTTTTT. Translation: CASSAGSGTGELFF.